The entry that follows covers one TCR beta chain sequence. Its antigen is still unknown. Trimming removed 3 bases from V and 8 bases from J, with 16 bases in between. In germline, CDR1 is KGHSH, CDR2 LQKENI. The CDR3 runs to 14 residues. This entry comes from a study of OX40 agonist ivuxolimab in advanced cancers. Study-level points and caveats: CD8+ T cells were the subset that, on average, had more expanded clones than CD4+. Circulating CD4+ and CD8+ T cells showed clonal expansion by week 6 at 0.1 to 3.0 mg/kg.

Assay: immunoSEQ multiplex PCR; the TCRdb copy retains only in-frame clones and omits some. The table shows fewer than 40,000 clones, with over 60% occurring only once. The receptor was derived from an adult with an advanced solid tumor such as melanoma, head and neck, liver or kidney cancer. The V and J genes are TRBV18 and TRBJ1-2; possibly TRBD1 for D (6 bases). The sample in question was CD4+ or CD8+ T cells sorted from blood, obtained in a trial of the OX40 agonist ivuxolimab. The CDR3 sequence: CASSPPDSSWGYTF. The CDR3 nucleotides are TGTGCCAGCTCACCTCCGGACAGCAGCTGGGGCTACACCTTC.